This TCR beta chain stems from a study of human T cells and chemical hapten exposure. Time point meaning: patch test 2, 6 weeks after DPC sensitization. The treatment: therapeutic diphenylcyclopropenone sensitization with weekly scalp DPC. This CDR3 spans 16 amino acids. Germline loops: CDR1 KGHSH, CDR2 LQKENI. The germline V and J ends were trimmed by 2 bases and 6 bases, with 18 bases remaining between them. TCRdb re-derived calls from the RACE reads in MiXCR, one entry per CDR3 protein. Of about 80,000 distinct CDR3 sequences in the sample, 11% were seen once. The input for sequencing was whole blood, taken in connection with sensitization to the hapten diphenylcyclopropenone (DPC). The chain combines TRBV18 with TRBJ2-3; D is possibly TRBD1 or TRBD2 (5 bases each). This sequence originates from a man aged 18-30 years with alopecia areata. Some clones in this sample may be carry-over from other donors' samples. The CDR3 loop reads CASSPLQLGEMDTQYF. The CDR3 nucleotides read TGTGCCAGCTCACCATTACAACTGGGGGAAATGGATACGCAGTATTTT.